These 20 T cell receptor beta chains came from one sample sequenced in a study of blood T cell repertoires in COVID-19. Sequencing used immunoSEQ multiplex PCR; TCRdb keeps in-frame clones, though not all of them. The sample consists of about 200,000 clones, 82% of them appearing once. What was sequenced was PBMCs or T cells enriched from blood (not recorded which). The receptors here all came from a man aged 35 to 55 who had recovered from COVID-19.

The CDR3 coding sequence is TGTGCCAGCAGCCTAAGGGGAGGGTTAGAAACTGAAGCTTTCTTT. Translation: CASSLRGGLETEAFF. The J gene is TRBJ1-1, the V gene TRBV9, with D possibly being TRBD1 (5 bases). CDR3 length: 15 amino acids. From germline, CDR1 is SGDLS and CDR2 YYNGEE. The V and J ends lost 4 bases and 5 bases respectively, with 18 bases between them. Based on the CDR3 plus reference TRBV9 and TRBJ1-1, the full variable domain is DSGVTQTPKHLITATGQRVTLRCSPRSGDLSVYWYQQSLDQGLQFLIQYYNGEERAKGNILERFSAQQFPDLHSELNLSSLELGDSALYFCASSLRGGLETEAFFGQGTRLTVV.

J is TRBJ2-2 and V is TRBV2, with 9 bases lining up with TRBD2. J was trimmed by 2 bases and V by 7 bases; bases with no gene match: 8. The CDR3 contains 16 residues. Germline-derived CDR1 and CDR2 are SNHLY and FYNNEI. The CDR3: CASIPPSGINTGELFF. The CDR3 DNA reads as TGTGCCAGCATTCCGCCTAGCGGGATCAACACCGGGGAGCTGTTTTTT.

The rearrangement uses TRBV7-6 and TRBJ1-2; a weak D match, TRBD1 (5 bases). There are 18 residues in the CDR3. Germline assignment: CDR1 SGHVS and CDR2 FNYEAQ. The V and J ends lost 1 base and 1 base respectively, with 19 bases between them. The chain's CDR3 is CASSLVALCGGFNYGYTF. Written as DNA, the CDR3 is TGTGCCAGCAGCTTAGTAGCCCTCTGTGGGGGGTTTAACTATGGCTACACCTTC.

V and J are TRBV18 and TRBJ2-1; maybe TRBD2 (5 bases). Germline CDR1 is KGHSH and CDR2 is LQKENI. This CDR3 contains 15 residues. Trimming took off 6 bases at V and 0 bases at J, with 12 bases between the two ends. The CDR3 here is CASSPPSISYNEQFF. The CDR3 DNA reads TGTGCCAGCTCCCCCCCTAGCATCTCCTACAATGAGCAGTTCTTC.

Comment on this clone: The same CDR3 also results from other DNA sequences found in this sample. The CDR3 DNA sequence: TGCGCCAGCAGCCTCGGGGGTGCAACTAATGAAAAACTGTTTTTT. This translates into CASSLGGATNEKLFF. This chain links TRBV5-1 with TRBJ1-4; possible D gene TRBD1, 5 bases. The CDR3 is 15 amino acids. Per germline, CDR1 SGHRS and CDR2 YFSETQ. V was trimmed by 4 bases and J by 0 bases, leaving 10 bases between them. The variable domain in full, completed from reference TRBV5-1 and TRBJ1-4, reads KAGVTQTPRYLIKTRGQQVTLSCSPISGHRSVSWYQQTPGQGLQFLFEYFSETQRNKGNFPGRFSGRQFSNSRSEMNVSTLELGDSALYLCASSLGGATNEKLFFGSGTQLSVL.

The chain carries TRBV4-2 and TRBJ2-2, with 9 bases identical to TRBD2. Per the germline V gene, CDR1 is LGHNA and CDR2 is YNFKEQ. The length of the CDR3 is 17 residues. J gave up 5 bases and V 3 bases, and 10 bases lay outside the gene matches. DNA of the CDR3: TGTGCCAGCAGCCACGGATGGGGGCGGGAGGGGACCGGGGAGCTGTTTTTT. Its protein product is CASSHGWGREGTGELFF.

The chain joins TRBV6-5 to TRBJ2-3; D perhaps matches TRBD2 (5 bases). Trimming left V 7 bases short and J 6 bases short, with 8 bases between. Germline lookup yields CDR1 MNHEY and CDR2 SVGAGI. The length of the CDR3 is 11 residues. CDR3 amino acids: CASNRGDTQYF. In DNA, the CDR3 is TGTGCCAGCAATAGAGGGGATACGCAGTATTTT.

This chain links TRBV29-1 with TRBJ1-2; D remains unclear. V lost 2 bases and J lost 4, with 11 bases in between. The length of the CDR3 is 13 residues. Germline-derived CDR1 and CDR2 are SQVTM and ANQGSEA. CDR3 DNA: TGCAGCGTTGAAATGAATCACAGCTATGGCTACACCTTC. It is translated as CSVEMNHSYGYTF.

The chain combines TRBV5-4 with TRBJ2-3; D might be TRBD2 (6 bases). The CDR3 runs 16 residues. CDR1 is SGHNT and CDR2 is YYREEE in the germline V gene (reference sequence). V lost 2 bases and J lost 0, with 13 bases in between. The CDR3 region is CASSFGGAASTDTQYF. DNA of the CDR3: TGTGCCAGCAGCTTTGGCGGGGCGGCAAGCACAGATACGCAGTATTTT.

V and J are TRBV4-3 and TRBJ2-1, with 13 bases lining up with TRBD2. The V and J ends lost 4 bases and 1 base, in that order; junction bases with no gene match: 7. Germline V gene data show CDR1 as LGHNA and CDR2 as YSLEER. This CDR3 is 18 amino acids long. CDR3 protein: CASSPGTSGIRSYNEQFF. The CDR3 DNA follows: TGCGCCAGCAGCCCCGGGACTAGCGGGATTCGATCCTACAATGAGCAGTTCTTC.

The gene calls are TRBV4-3 and TRBJ1-2, with 8 nucleotides matching TRBD1. Germline V gene sequence: CDR1 LGHNA, CDR2 YSLEER. This CDR3 has 16 residues. Trimming took 4 bases from V and 8 from J; bases not matched to a gene: 15. The CDR3 bases are TGCGCCAGCAGCCGATCAAGAACACAGGGGGAGAACGGCTACACCTTC. Protein product: CASSRSRTQGENGYTF.

V usage is TRBV27 and J usage is TRBJ2-2; weak D call: TRBD1 (5 bases). Germline V gene sequence: CDR1 MNHEY, CDR2 SMNVEV (reference sequence). V was pared by 6 bases and J by 5 bases, with 13 bases between. The CDR3 contains 14 residues. The CDR3 nucleotides are TGTGCCAGCAGGGGGCGGAGAGCGACCGGGGAGCTGTTTTTT. It codes for CASRGRRATGELFF.

The V and J genes are TRBV6-2 or TRBV6-3 and TRBJ2-1; 8 bases line up with TRBD2. V gave up 2 bases and J gave up 6 bases; unmatched junction bases: 6. CDR1 and CDR2 (germline): MNHEY, SVGEGT. This CDR3 spans 15 amino acids. The CDR3 sequence: CASSYGGTRSNEQFF. The CDR3 DNA follows: TGTGCCAGCAGTTACGGTGGGACTAGATCCAATGAGCAGTTCTTC.

The J gene is TRBJ2-1, the V gene TRBV5-4; 7 nucleotides align to TRBD2. Germline lookup yields CDR1 SGHNT and CDR2 YYREEE (reference sequence). CDR3 length: 14 residues. V shed 3 bases and J 4 bases; nucleotides not matched to a gene: 4. In DNA, the CDR3 is TGTGCCAGCAGCTGGACTAGTAGTTACAATGAGCAGTTCTTC. Translated, it gives CASSWTSSYNEQFF.

The chain carries TRBV29-1 and TRBJ1-5; 7 nucleotides match TRBD1. CDR1 and CDR2 (germline): SQVTM, ANQGSEA. V lost 6 bases, J lost 5 bases, and 10 bases stayed unmatched. This CDR3 spans 14 amino acids. This chain's CDR3 is CSVREGARHQPQHF. In nucleotides, the CDR3 is TGCAGCGTCCGGGAGGGGGCGAGACATCAGCCCCAGCATTTT. Drawing the rest from reference TRBV29-1 and TRBJ1-5, the complete variable domain is SAVISQKPSRDICQRGTSLTIQCQVDSQVTMMFWYRQQPGQSLTLIATANQGSEATYESGFVIDKFPISRPNLTFSTLTVSNMSPEDSSIYLCSVREGARHQPQHFGDGTRLSIL.

The V and J genes are TRBV10-3 and TRBJ1-1; D is unresolved. The CDR3 extends over 13 amino acids. Trimming took off 0 bases at V and 5 bases at J, with 7 bases between the two ends. Germline V gene data show CDR1 as ENHRY and CDR2 as SYGVKD. The CDR3 DNA reads TGTGCCATCAGTGAGTCCCCGAGAACTGAAGCTTTCTTT. Amino acid sequence: CAISESPRTEAFF.

V gene TRBV7-8 combines with J gene TRBJ1-3; D might be TRBD1 (5 bases). The germline gives CDR1 SGHVS, CDR2 FQNEAQ. V was clipped by 2 bases and J by 0 bases, with 23 bases between them. The CDR3 length is 20 residues. CDR3 sequence: CASSLFPPLVRVSSGNTIYF. The CDR3 DNA follows: TGTGCCAGCAGCTTATTTCCCCCTCTCGTCAGGGTTAGCTCTGGAAACACCATATATTTT. Drawing the rest from reference TRBV7-8 and TRBJ1-3, the complete variable domain is GAGVSQSPRYKVAKRGQDVALRCDPISGHVSLFWYQQALGQGPEFLTYFQNEAQLDKSGLPSDRFFAERPEGSVSTLKIQRTQQEDSAVYLCASSLFPPLVRVSSGNTIYFGEGSWLTVV.

The chain couples TRBV5-6 to TRBJ1-4; 8 nucleotides line up with TRBD1. This CDR3 spans 16 amino acids. J gave up 8 bases and V 4 bases, and 13 bases lay outside the gene matches. CDR1 and CDR2 (germline): SGHDT, YYEEEE. CDR3 loop: CASSLGQVGSQEKLFF. CDR3 in DNA: TGTGCCAGCAGCCTGGGACAGGTAGGGTCTCAGGAAAAACTGTTTTTT.

The chain uses TRBV6-1 and TRBJ1-5, with a weak D call TRBD1 (5 bases). Per germline, CDR1 MNHNS and CDR2 SASEGT. The V and J ends lost 2 bases and 0 bases respectively, with 11 bases between them. The CDR3 consists of 16 residues. The CDR3 DNA is TGTGCCAGCAGTGAACGGACACCCCATAGCAATCAGCCCCAGCATTTT. Translation: CASSERTPHSNQPQHF.

The chain couples TRBV18 to TRBJ2-1; 7 bases line up with TRBD2. The CDR3 extends over 15 amino acids. The trim removed 0 bases at V and 10 bases at J, leaving 9 bases unmatched. Germline values: CDR1 KGHSH, CDR2 LQKENI. The CDR3 DNA reads TGTGCCAGCTCACCACCGACTAGCCGTTTATACGAGCAGTTCTTC. Translated: CASSPPTSRLYEQFF.